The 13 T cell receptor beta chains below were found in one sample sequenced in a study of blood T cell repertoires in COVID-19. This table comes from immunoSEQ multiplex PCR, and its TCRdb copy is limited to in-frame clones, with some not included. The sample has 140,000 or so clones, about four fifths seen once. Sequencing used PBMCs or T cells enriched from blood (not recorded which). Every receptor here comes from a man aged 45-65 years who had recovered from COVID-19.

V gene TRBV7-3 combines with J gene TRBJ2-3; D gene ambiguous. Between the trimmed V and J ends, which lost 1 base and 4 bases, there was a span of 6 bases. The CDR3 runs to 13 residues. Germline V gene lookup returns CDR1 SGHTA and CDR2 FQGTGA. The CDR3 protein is CASSLMSSDTQYF. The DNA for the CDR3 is TGTGCCAGCAGCTTAATGTCGTCAGATACGCAGTATTTT.

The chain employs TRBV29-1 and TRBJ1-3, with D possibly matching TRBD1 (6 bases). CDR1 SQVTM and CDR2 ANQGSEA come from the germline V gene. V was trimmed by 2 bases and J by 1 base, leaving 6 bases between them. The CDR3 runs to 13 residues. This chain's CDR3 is CSVETGSGNTIYF. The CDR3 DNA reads TGCAGCGTTGAAACAGGGTCTGGAAACACCATATATTTT.

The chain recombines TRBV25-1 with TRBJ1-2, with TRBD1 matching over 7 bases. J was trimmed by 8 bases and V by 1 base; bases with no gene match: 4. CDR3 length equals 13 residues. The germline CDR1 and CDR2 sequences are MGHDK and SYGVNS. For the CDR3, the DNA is TGTGCCAGCAGTGAATCGGGGACAGCGGGCTACACCTTC. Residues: CASSESGTAGYTF.

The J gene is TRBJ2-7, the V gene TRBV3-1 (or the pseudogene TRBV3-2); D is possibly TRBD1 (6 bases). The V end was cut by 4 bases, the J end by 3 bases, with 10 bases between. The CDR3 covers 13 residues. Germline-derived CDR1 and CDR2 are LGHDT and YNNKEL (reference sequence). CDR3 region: CASSPPRGYEQYF. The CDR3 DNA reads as TGTGCCAGCAGCCCCCCCAGGGGCTACGAGCAGTACTTC.

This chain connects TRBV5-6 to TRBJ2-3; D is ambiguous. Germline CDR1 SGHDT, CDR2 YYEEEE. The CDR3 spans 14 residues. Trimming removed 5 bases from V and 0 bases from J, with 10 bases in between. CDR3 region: CASRLTTSTDTQYF. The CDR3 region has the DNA TGTGCCAGCAGACTTACCACTAGCACAGATACGCAGTATTTT. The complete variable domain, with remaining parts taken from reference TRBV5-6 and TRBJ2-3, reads DAGVTQSPTHLIKTRGQQVTLRCSPKSGHDTVSWYQQALGQGPQFIFQYYEEEERQRGNFPDRFSGHQFPNYSSELNVNALLLGDSALYLCASRLTTSTDTQYFGPGTRLTVL.

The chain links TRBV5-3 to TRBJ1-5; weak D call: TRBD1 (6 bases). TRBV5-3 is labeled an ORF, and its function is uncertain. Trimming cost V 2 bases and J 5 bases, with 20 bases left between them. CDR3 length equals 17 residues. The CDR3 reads CARSLSGRATGDQPQHF. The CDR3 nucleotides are TGTGCCAGAAGCTTATCTGGTAGAGCGACAGGAGATCAGCCCCAGCATTTT.

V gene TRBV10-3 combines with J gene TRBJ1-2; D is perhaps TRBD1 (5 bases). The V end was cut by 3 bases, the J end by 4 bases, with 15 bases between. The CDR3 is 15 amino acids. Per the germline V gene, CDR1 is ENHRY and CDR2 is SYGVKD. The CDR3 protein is CAISEPGTDLYGYTF. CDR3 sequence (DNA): TGTGCCATCAGTGAACCCGGGACTGACCTCTATGGCTACACCTTC.

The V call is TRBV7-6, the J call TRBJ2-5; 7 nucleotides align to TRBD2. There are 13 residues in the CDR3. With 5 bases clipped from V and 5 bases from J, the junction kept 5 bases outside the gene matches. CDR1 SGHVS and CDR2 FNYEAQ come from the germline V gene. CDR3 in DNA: TGTGCCAGCAGCAGGGAGGGACGGGAGACCCAGTACTTC. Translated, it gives CASSREGRETQYF.

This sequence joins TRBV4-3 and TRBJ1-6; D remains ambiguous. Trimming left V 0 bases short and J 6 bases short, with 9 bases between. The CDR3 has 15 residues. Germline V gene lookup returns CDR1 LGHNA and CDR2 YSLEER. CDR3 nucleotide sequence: TGCGCCAGCAGCCAAGATCCCAGATCTAATTCACCCCTCCACTTT. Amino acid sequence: CASSQDPRSNSPLHF.

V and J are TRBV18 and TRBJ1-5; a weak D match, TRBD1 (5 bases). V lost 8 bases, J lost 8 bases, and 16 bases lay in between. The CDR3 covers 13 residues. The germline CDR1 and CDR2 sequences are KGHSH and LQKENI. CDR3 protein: CASQQAPIEPQHF. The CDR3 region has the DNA TGTGCCAGCCAACAGGCGCCCATTGAGCCCCAGCATTTT.

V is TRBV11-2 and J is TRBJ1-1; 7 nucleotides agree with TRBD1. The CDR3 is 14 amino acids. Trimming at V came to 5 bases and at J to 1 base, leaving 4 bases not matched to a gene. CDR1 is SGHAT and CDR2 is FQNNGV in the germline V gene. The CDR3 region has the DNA TGTGCCAGCAGCCGTGGGACAGCGAACACTGAAGCTTTCTTT. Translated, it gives CASSRGTANTEAFF.

Written as DNA, the CDR3 is TGTGCCAGCAGCCCGACTCCGGGACAGGGGAGCGAAGGCTACACCTTC. Its protein is CASSPTPGQGSEGYTF. This chain links TRBV3-1 (or the pseudogene TRBV3-2) with TRBJ1-2, with 10 nucleotides matching TRBD1. Germline V lookup: CDR1 LGHDT, CDR2 YNNKEL (reference sequence). With 4 bases clipped from V and 8 bases from J, the junction kept 13 bases outside the gene matches. This CDR3 contains 16 residues.

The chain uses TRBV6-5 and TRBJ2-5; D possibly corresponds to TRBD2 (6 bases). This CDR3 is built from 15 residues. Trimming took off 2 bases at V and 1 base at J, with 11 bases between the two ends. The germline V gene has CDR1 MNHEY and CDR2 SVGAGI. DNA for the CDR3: TGTGCCAGCAGTTACGAGGCGGGGTTCCAAGAGACCCAGTACTTC. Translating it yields CASSYEAGFQETQYF.